The present entry profiles one T cell receptor beta chain with its context. This specimen comes from a study of blood T cell repertoires in COVID-19. Clones were sequenced by immunoSEQ multiplex PCR, and TCRdb holds only the in-frame ones, with some missing. Of a few hundred thousand clones listed, 89% are singletons. What was sequenced was peripheral blood. The TCR was taken from a woman in her 30s with COVID-19, enrolled during active disease.

CDR3 sequence reads: CASSVDSGNSNSPLHF. The CDR3 DNA reads TGTGCCAGCAGTGTTGACAGCGGGAATTCCAATTCACCCCTCCACTTT. The genes are TRBV2 and TRBJ1-6, with TRBD1 as a possible D gene (5 bases). Germline V CDR1 and CDR2: SNHLY, FYNNEI. Trimming shortened V by 4 bases and J by 7 bases, and 17 bases separated the two germline ends. The CDR3 consists of 16 residues.